This TCR beta chain was captured by sequencing in a study of low-dose radiotherapy and immunotherapy resistance in tumors. Study as a whole: A total of 6.5 Gy was given to Cohort 1 as 0.5 Gy per fraction every 2 weeks.

The table lists this clonotype with many counts. Germline CDR1 MNHNY, CDR2 SVGAGI (reference sequence). V was trimmed by 4 bases and J by 0 bases, leaving 6 bases between them. The CDR3 has 14 residues. Priming of first-strand cDNA relied on TRAV- and TRBV-specific primers (covering alpha and beta chains). TCR amplification used 15 to 20 PCR cycles, a constant-region primer and a V-primer adapter. By in vitro transcription, the isolated mRNA was amplified. TCRdb independently ran MiXCR on the reads; one entry per CDR3 protein. The table records 85,000 to 95,000 distinct CDR3 sequences, roughly a tenth of them present only once. Time point here: before trial treatment. Donors, who were enrolled in a single-arm phase I dose-escalation trial, received nivolumab, ipilimumab, aspirin, low-dose cyclophosphamide and low-dose radiotherapy.

The sequence came from a male donor with prostate cancer. The sequences come from PBMCs, collected before treatment. The chain has TRBV6-6 and TRBJ2-2; D gene unclear. The chain's CDR3 is CASSSKPNTGELFF. CDR3 in DNA: TGTGCCAGCAGTTCCAAACCGAACACCGGGGAGCTGTTTTTT.